These T cell receptor beta chains were read from a single sample in a study of shared clonotypes between healthy human individuals. The data were produced by immunoSEQ multiplex PCR, yet TCRdb's version contains in-frame clones alone and is incomplete. The sample includes about 670,000 clones, around 72% of them seen just once. Specimen: memory CD4+ T cells sorted from blood. Receptor source: a woman aged 30 to 39 in good health. Both conserved end residues are trimmed from each CDR3.

v_call	cdr3_length	j_call	cdr3_aa
TRBV5-1	11	TRBJ1-1	ASRLDGIREAF
TRBV19	13	TRBJ2-7	ASSIEQAALREQY
TRBV6-5	13	TRBJ1-5	ASSYSYRNNQPQH
TRBV5-1	13	TRBJ2-1	ASARREGRSSEQF
TRBV7-9	16	TRBJ2-6	ASSRGQGLPSGANVLT
TRBV5-1	12	TRBJ1-3	ASSLGLSGNTIY
TRBV6-5	11	TRBJ2-7	ASSKNTLNEQY
TRBV28	12	TRBJ2-7	ASTRTGPPYEQY
TRBV4-2	15	TRBJ2-1	ASSQDQKQSLYNEQF
TRBV6-1	11	TRBJ1-3	ASSDTGGNTIY
TRBV6-6	12	TRBJ2-7	ASSEPGQGYEQY
TRBV7-9	12	TRBJ1-2	ASSPLSGNYGYT
TRBV5-4	12	TRBJ2-5	ASSLAAGSQTQY
TRBV28	11	TRBJ2-1	ASSPTVLNEQF
TRBV7-9	11	TRBJ2-5	ASSRGSLETQY
TRBV6-6	14	TRBJ1-1	ASSPEIYYGNTEAF
TRBV27	11	TRBJ1-4	ASTNWSNEKLF
TRBV9	13	TRBJ2-1	ASSVAGDSYNEQF
TRBV4-2	15	TRBJ2-3	ASSPSPGRGYTDTQY
TRBV7-7	14	TRBJ2-5	ASSPSDRGPVRAQY
TRBV10-3	11	TRBJ2-3	AIGTSGTDTQY
TRBV9	15	TRBJ2-1	ASSPRMFGSSVGEQF
TRBV19	13	TRBJ1-5	ASSIAVYSNQPQH
TRBV9	12	TRBJ1-2	ASSVATGFYGYT
TRBV25-1	12	TRBJ1-4	ASSETTEGEKLF
TRBV11-2	13	TRBJ2-1	ASTDGPRRLPEQF
TRBV27	10	TRBJ1-5	ASSFLGEPQH
TRBV14	12	TRBJ2-1	ASSLWTGFNEQF
TRBV19	12	TRBJ2-5	ASSIGQGVGTQY
TRBV19	15	TRBJ2-7	ASSIDGGQGLTYEQY
TRBV21-1	10	TRBJ2-7	ARTGGFNEQY
TRBV7-2	12	TRBJ2-5	ASSRTSLGETQY
TRBV14	9	TRBJ2-2	ASRKGGELF
TRBV10-3	13	TRBJ1-2	AIKQEAFGFYGYT
TRBV11-1	13	TRBJ2-2	ASSRGHSNTGELF
TRBV5-4	13	TRBJ1-2	ASSLAGTGLNGYT
TRBV5-1	11	TRBJ1-5	ASSLERNQPQH
TRBV5-4	10	TRBJ1-1	ASSSGREVAF
TRBV7-3	11	TRBJ2-2	ASSGQGGGELF
TRBV18	10	TRBJ2-7	ASSPDGYEQY
TRBV5-1	12	TRBJ2-7	ASSFGPGGSEQY
TRBV28	15	TRBJ1-5	ASSFSRTGGNNQPQH
TRBV11-2	13	TRBJ2-2	ASRQPGRYTGELF
TRBV5-1	14	TRBJ2-3	ASSLSSGIRTDTQY
TRBV19	16	TRBJ2-1	ASSGRRGLAGVHNEQF
TRBV7-2	12	TRBJ1-2	ASSFSGEGYGYT
TRBV9	13	TRBJ1-4	ASQTGLATNEKLF
TRBV28	14	TRBJ1-3	ASSSSGQGTGNTIY
TRBV14	14	TRBJ2-7	ASSQDPSGRTYEQY
TRBV6-1	11	TRBJ1-1	ASSFLTDREAF
TRBV7-9	13	TRBJ1-5	ASSFAPGGNQPQH
TRBV7-8	12	TRBJ1-1	ASSLGGAATEAF
TRBV18	12	TRBJ2-1	ASSPGLSYNEQF
TRBV7-6	14	TRBJ2-3	ASSARLAGSTDTQY
TRBV28	9	TRBJ2-7	ASSNTYEQY
TRBV11-3	13	TRBJ1-1	ASSQTGQLNTEAF
TRBV28	9	TRBJ1-3	ASSFGNTIY
TRBV5-4	13	TRBJ2-1	ASSLAGLEVNEQF
TRBV7-2	14	TRBJ2-2	ASSLLAGSNTGELF